This is a list of T cell receptor beta chains from one sample in a study of blood T cell repertoires in COVID-19. Assay used: immunoSEQ multiplex PCR; TCRdb lists only in-frame clones, some missing. The sample shows about 150,000 clones, around three quarters of them seen only once. Source material: PBMCs or T cells enriched from blood (not recorded which). The source of these receptors is a woman in her 70s in a cohort exposed to, infected with or recovered from COVID-19 (not recorded which). CDR3s include the opening cysteine and the closing phenylalanine or tryptophan. The D gene is left open where the match is weak. Clone size is given for some rows only: seen once, a few or many times, or a class if the clone is expanded.

TRBV5-8	TRBJ2-3	NA	TRBD2	CASSFGTSGSADTQYF	TGTGCCAGCAGCTTTGGGACTAGCGGGAGCGCAGATACGCAGTATTTT
TRBV18	TRBJ2-3	NA	TRBD2	CASSHGLAGGGTQYF	TGTGCCAGCTCACACGGACTAGCGGGAGGTGGTACGCAGTATTTT
TRBV7-8	TRBJ2-5	NA	NA	CASSPMGGGGQETQYF	TGTGCCAGCAGCCCAATGGGGGGAGGCGGTCAAGAGACCCAGTACTTC
TRBV5-1	TRBJ2-5	NA	TRBD2	CASSTLAGAETQYF	TGCGCCAGCAGCACACTAGCGGGAGCAGAGACCCAGTACTTC
TRBV19	TRBJ2-3	NA	TRBD2	CASSNPGGRTDTQYF	TGTGCCAGTAGTAACCCGGGAGGACGCACAGATACGCAGTATTTT
TRBV5-4	TRBJ2-7	NA	TRBD1	CASSPQTGAGTYEQYF	TGTGCCAGCAGCCCCCAGACAGGGGCGGGGACCTACGAGCAGTACTTC
TRBV5-1	TRBJ2-7	NA	TRBD2	CASSYLAGGNEQYF	TGCGCCAGCAGCTACCTAGCGGGAGGAAACGAGCAGTACTTC
TRBV6-6	TRBJ1-6	NA	NA	CASSPFLMSSYNSPLHF	TGTGCCAGCAGTCCGTTCCTGATGAGCTCCTATAATTCACCCCTCCACTTT
TRBV19	TRBJ1-4	NA	NA	CASKRGSSNEKLFF	TGTGCCAGTAAAAGAGGGTCTTCGAATGAAAAACTGTTTTTT
TRBV7-6	TRBJ2-7	NA	TRBD2	CASSLGGRAYEQYF	TGTGCCAGCAGCTTGGGCGGGAGGGCATACGAGCAGTACTTC
TRBV4-3	TRBJ1-1	NA	NA	CASSHRTGTEAFF	TGCGCCAGCAGCCATAGAACCGGGACTGAAGCTTTCTTT
TRBV27	TRBJ1-5	NA	TRBD1	CASSSGQGIQPQHF	TGTGCCAGCAGTTCAGGACAGGGGATTCAGCCCCAGCATTTT
TRBV11-2	TRBJ2-1	NA	TRBD2	CASSLRPAGGSYNEQFF	TGTGCCAGCAGCTTACGCCCCGCGGGAGGTTCCTACAATGAGCAGTTCTTC
TRBV25-1	TRBJ1-2	NA	NA	CASSEQINYGYTF	TGTGCCAGCAGTGAACAGATTAACTATGGCTACACCTTC
TRBV7-7	TRBJ1-4	NA	NA	CASSPRTGLGEKLFF	TGTGCTAGCAGCCCCCGAACAGGGTTGGGTGAAAAACTGTTTTTT
TRBV4-1	TRBJ2-7	NA	NA	CASSQRGSLGEQYF	TGCGCCAGCAGCCAACGGGGGAGCTTGGGCGAGCAGTACTTC
TRBV19	TRBJ2-1	once	TRBD2	CASSLTSGLEQFF	TGTGCCAGTAGTTTGACTAGCGGGCTAGAGCAGTTCTTC
TRBV7-9	TRBJ2-1	NA	TRBD2	CASSKELADNEQFF	TGTGCCAGCAGCAAAGAACTAGCGGACAATGAGCAGTTCTTC